A selection of T cell receptor beta chains follows, all from one sample in a study of shared clonotypes between healthy human individuals. Only in-frame clones appear in the TCRdb table, and some are missing; sequencing was by immunoSEQ multiplex PCR. Here the sample spans millions of clones, approximately 93% being singletons. Sequenced input: naive CD4+ T cells from PBMCs. Every receptor here comes from a young man in good health. Some clones in this sample may be carry-over from other donors' samples. Both conserved end residues are part of each CDR3. D genes are given only for firm matches. Expanded clones get a size class; other rows say once, few or many, or leave the size out.

D gene	clone size	V gene	J gene	CDR3 DNA	CDR3 protein
.	once	TRBV5-1	TRBJ2-7	TGCGCCAGCTCTGGAGGGGCCTACGAGCAGTACTTC	CASSGGAYEQYF
.	.	TRBV11-2	TRBJ2-1	TGTGCCAGCAGCTCCCCAGCCCGGCGCTCCTACAATGAGCAGTTCTTC	CASSSPARRSYNEQFF
.	.	TRBV29-1	TRBJ1-1	TGCAGCGTTGACAGGGTTTTGAACACTGAAGCTTTCTTT	CSVDRVLNTEAFF
.	.	TRBV4-1	TRBJ1-5	TGCGCCAGCTTTAATACCTATAGCAATCAGCCCCAGCATTTT	CASFNTYSNQPQHF
.	.	TRBV30	TRBJ2-7	TGTGCCTGGAGAGGCGGGTCCCTAGGCTCCTACGAGCAGTACTTC	CAWRGGSLGSYEQYF
.	.	TRBV28	TRBJ2-2	TGTGCCAGCAGTTCCAACAGGAACCTGAACACCGGGGAGCTGTTTTTT	CASSSNRNLNTGELFF
TRBD1	.	TRBV7-2	TRBJ1-1	TGTGCCAGCACCAACCCGGGGACAGCTGAAGCTTTCTTT	CASTNPGTAEAFF
TRBD2	.	TRBV2	TRBJ2-5	TGTGCCAGCAGGGGCAGCGGGAGTGGAGAGACCCAGTACTTC	CASRGSGSGETQYF
.	.	TRBV30	TRBJ2-1	TGTGCCTGGAGTGGAGTCCTTAATGAGCAGTTCTTC	CAWSGVLNEQFF
.	.	TRBV7-9	TRBJ2-3	TGTGCCAGCAGCTTAGCGCTAGCTGGACGCCCGGGGACAGATACGCAGTATTTT	CASSLALAGRPGTDTQYF
.	.	TRBV4-1	TRBJ2-7	TGCGCCAGCAGCCGCCCAGGGCTAGCCTACGAGCAGTACTTC	CASSRPGLAYEQYF
.	few	TRBV6-6	TRBJ1-1	TGTGCCAGCAAAGTGAACACTGAAGCTTTCTTT	CASKVNTEAFF
TRBD1	.	TRBV7-8	TRBJ2-1	TGTGCCAGCAGCGAGGGACAGGGCCTAGGAAAGGGGCTCTACAATGAGCAGTTCTTC	CASSEGQGLGKGLYNEQFF
.	.	TRBV10-3	TRBJ1-2	TGTGCCATCAGTGAGGACACTAACTATGGCTACACCTTC	CAISEDTNYGYTF
TRBD2	once	TRBV5-4	TRBJ2-3	TGTGCCAGCAGGGTACTAGCGGGAACGGATACGCAGTATTTT	CASRVLAGTDTQYF
.	.	TRBV6-5	TRBJ2-3	TGTGCCAGCAGTTACTCCCCCAGGGCAGATACGCAGTATTTT	CASSYSPRADTQYF
TRBD1	few	TRBV7-9	TRBJ2-2	TGTGCCAGCAGCCCTGACAGGGCCGGGGAGCTGTTTTTT	CASSPDRAGELFF
.	.	TRBV30	TRBJ1-1	TGTGCCTGGAGTAGGGGGGGTCTCACTGAAGCTTTCTTT	CAWSRGGLTEAFF
TRBD2	.	TRBV2	TRBJ2-7	TGTGCCAGCAGTGAAAGAAGAGCTAGCGGGAGGTACGAGCAGTACTTC	CASSERRASGRYEQYF
.	.	TRBV18	TRBJ2-7	TGTGCCAGCTCACCGATTGGCGGGATCTCCTACGAGCAGTACTTC	CASSPIGGISYEQYF
.	few	TRBV7-6	TRBJ1-1	TGTGCCAGCAGCTTGCGGGAGAACACTGAAGCTTTCTTT	CASSLRENTEAFF
TRBD1	.	TRBV5-1	TRBJ1-2	TGCGCCAGCAGCTGGTCCACACAGGGGGCGGATGGCTACACCTTC	CASSWSTQGADGYTF
TRBD2	.	TRBV13	TRBJ2-1	TGTGCCAGCAGCCCCTGGGTAGCGGGAGGGCCCAATGAGCAGTTCTTC	CASSPWVAGGPNEQFF
.	.	TRBV6-5	TRBJ2-3	TGTGCCAGCAGCCAGAGGATTCCCGACACAGATACGCAGTATTTT	CASSQRIPDTDTQYF
TRBD1	.	TRBV28	TRBJ2-1	TGTGCCAGCAGTTACTGGACAGGGGGCACGTTCTTC	CASSYWTGGTFF
.	.	TRBV18	TRBJ2-1	TGTGCCAGCTCAGGGCAGGGACCTGAGCAGTTCTTC	CASSGQGPEQFF
.	.	TRBV28	TRBJ2-3	TGTGCCAGCACCCGACGGGTGACACGGGATACGCAGTATTTT	CASTRRVTRDTQYF
TRBD2	.	TRBV5-1	TRBJ2-1	TGCGCCAGCAGCTTGGGGACTAGCGTATACAATGAGCAGTTCTTC	CASSLGTSVYNEQFF
.	.	TRBV30	TRBJ1-1	TGTGCCTGGAGTGTAAAATCCGTTAACACTGAAGCTTTCTTT	CAWSVKSVNTEAFF
.	.	TRBV5-6	TRBJ1-2	TGTGCCAGCAGCTTGGTTCAGATATCATGGGGCTACACCTTC	CASSLVQISWGYTF
.	.	TRBV7-6	TRBJ2-1	TGTGCCAGCAGCTTATCGGCAGATGAGCAGTTCTTC	CASSLSADEQFF
.	.	TRBV5-1	TRBJ2-2	TGCGCCAGCAGCCCCGAGGGGAGGCAAGCCACCGGGGAGCTGTTTTTT	CASSPEGRQATGELFF
.	once	TRBV5-1	TRBJ1-3	TGCGCCAGCAGCTTGGCGGGGACGGCTGGAAACACCATATATTTT	CASSLAGTAGNTIYF
.	.	TRBV11-2	TRBJ2-5	TGTGCCAGCAGCCATGGGGACAAAGAGACCCAGTACTTC	CASSHGDKETQYF
.	.	TRBV2	TRBJ1-5	TGTGCCAGCAGTGAAGAACGGGTCCGCGGGGCCCAGCATTTT	CASSEERVRGAQHF
TRBD2	.	TRBV2	TRBJ2-5	TGTGCCAGCACGGGACTATTCCAAGAGACCCAGTACTTC	CASTGLFQETQYF
TRBD2	.	TRBV6-5	TRBJ2-5	TGTGCCAGCAGTTCTCCAGCGGGAGGGCAAGAGACCCAGTACTTC	CASSSPAGGQETQYF
.	.	TRBV28	TRBJ2-4	TGTGCCAGCACCTATACCCGAGCCCCCAAAAACATTCAGTACTTC	CASTYTRAPKNIQYF
TRBD1	.	TRBV28	TRBJ2-7	TGTGCCAGCAGTTTCCCGGGGACAGGGGACTACGAGCAGTACTTC	CASSFPGTGDYEQYF
.	.	TRBV18	TRBJ2-2	TGTGCCAGCTCTCTCGACAGGAACACCGGGGAGCTGTTTTTT	CASSLDRNTGELFF
.	once	TRBV7-9	TRBJ2-1	TGTGCCAGCAGCTCTACCTCCGGGACAAGTTTTTACAATGAGCAGTTCTTC	CASSSTSGTSFYNEQFF
.	.	TRBV28	TRBJ2-5	TGTGCCAGCAGTTTACCCGCGACAGGACAAGAGACCCAGTACTTC	CASSLPATGQETQYF
.	.	TRBV28	TRBJ2-7	TGTGCCAGCAGTCCAGCCAGAGGGACGGGGCGTAATCACTACGAGCAGTACTTC	CASSPARGTGRNHYEQYF
.	.	TRBV7-7	TRBJ2-1	TGTGCCAGCAGCTTAGCGGGGATGGGCAATGAGCAGTTCTTC	CASSLAGMGNEQFF
.	.	TRBV6-6	TRBJ2-1	TGTGCCAGCACAACGGGCGGGGCAAATGAGCAGTTCTTC	CASTTGGANEQFF
TRBD2	.	TRBV7-2	TRBJ2-3	TGTGCCAGCAGCGCGACTAGCGGCCCCACAGATACGCAGTATTTT	CASSATSGPTDTQYF
.	.	TRBV5-6	TRBJ2-7	TGTGCCAGCAGCTCGGTAACCGGGAGCTACTACGAGCAGTACTTC	CASSSVTGSYYEQYF
.	.	TRBV5-6	TRBJ2-7	TGTGCCAGCAGCTGGGGAGTTCATACGTACGAGCAGTACTTC	CASSWGVHTYEQYF
TRBD2	.	TRBV25-1	TRBJ2-3	TGTGCCAGCCAGGGGACTAGCGGATCGAGCACAGATACGCAGTATTTT	CASQGTSGSSTDTQYF
.	once	TRBV30	TRBJ2-3	TGTGCCTGGAGTCACCCTGCACGGCGGACGCAGTATTTT	CAWSHPARRTQYF
.	.	TRBV7-9	TRBJ1-1	TGTGCCAGCAGCTCCTCAGGGGATCTGAGAGCTTTCTTT	CASSSSGDLRAFF
TRBD1	once	TRBV5-1	TRBJ2-7	TGCGCCAGCAGCTTGGGTGGGTGGACAGGCATCGAGCAGTACTTC	CASSLGGWTGIEQYF
.	.	TRBV19	TRBJ1-1	TGTGCCAGTAGGCCGCAGGGAGGCACTGAAGCTTTCTTT	CASRPQGGTEAFF
.	.	TRBV30	TRBJ2-7	TGTGCCTGGCGTCCTGGGGGCCGGAGGGGCTACGAGCAGTACTTC	CAWRPGGRRGYEQYF
.	once	TRBV4-1	TRBJ2-3	TGCGCCAGCAGCCAAGAAGGGAGTTCGTTTTCGGGACGCTTCGGTTTAAATACGCAGTATTTT	CASSQEGSSFSGRFGLNTQYF
TRBD1	once	TRBV5-1	TRBJ1-4	TGCGCCAGCAGCAAGGACAGGGGCAATAATGAAAAACTGTTTTTT	CASSKDRGNNEKLFF
.	.	TRBV5-4	TRBJ1-2	TGTGCCAGCAGCGTGACATCTCCTTATGGCTACACCTTC	CASSVTSPYGYTF
TRBD2	.	TRBV4-2	TRBJ2-3	TGTGCCAGCAGCCAAGAAACCCCTGGTTGGGTAGCGGGAGAGGTAGATACGCAGTATTTT	CASSQETPGWVAGEVDTQYF
.	once	TRBV18	TRBJ1-4	TGTGCCAGCTCGCAGTCTAATGAAAAACTGTTTTTT	CASSQSNEKLFF
TRBD2	few	TRBV19	TRBJ2-1	TGTGCCAGTAGTATTTTGGGACTAGCGGGAGCCTATGAGCAGTTCTTC	CASSILGLAGAYEQFF